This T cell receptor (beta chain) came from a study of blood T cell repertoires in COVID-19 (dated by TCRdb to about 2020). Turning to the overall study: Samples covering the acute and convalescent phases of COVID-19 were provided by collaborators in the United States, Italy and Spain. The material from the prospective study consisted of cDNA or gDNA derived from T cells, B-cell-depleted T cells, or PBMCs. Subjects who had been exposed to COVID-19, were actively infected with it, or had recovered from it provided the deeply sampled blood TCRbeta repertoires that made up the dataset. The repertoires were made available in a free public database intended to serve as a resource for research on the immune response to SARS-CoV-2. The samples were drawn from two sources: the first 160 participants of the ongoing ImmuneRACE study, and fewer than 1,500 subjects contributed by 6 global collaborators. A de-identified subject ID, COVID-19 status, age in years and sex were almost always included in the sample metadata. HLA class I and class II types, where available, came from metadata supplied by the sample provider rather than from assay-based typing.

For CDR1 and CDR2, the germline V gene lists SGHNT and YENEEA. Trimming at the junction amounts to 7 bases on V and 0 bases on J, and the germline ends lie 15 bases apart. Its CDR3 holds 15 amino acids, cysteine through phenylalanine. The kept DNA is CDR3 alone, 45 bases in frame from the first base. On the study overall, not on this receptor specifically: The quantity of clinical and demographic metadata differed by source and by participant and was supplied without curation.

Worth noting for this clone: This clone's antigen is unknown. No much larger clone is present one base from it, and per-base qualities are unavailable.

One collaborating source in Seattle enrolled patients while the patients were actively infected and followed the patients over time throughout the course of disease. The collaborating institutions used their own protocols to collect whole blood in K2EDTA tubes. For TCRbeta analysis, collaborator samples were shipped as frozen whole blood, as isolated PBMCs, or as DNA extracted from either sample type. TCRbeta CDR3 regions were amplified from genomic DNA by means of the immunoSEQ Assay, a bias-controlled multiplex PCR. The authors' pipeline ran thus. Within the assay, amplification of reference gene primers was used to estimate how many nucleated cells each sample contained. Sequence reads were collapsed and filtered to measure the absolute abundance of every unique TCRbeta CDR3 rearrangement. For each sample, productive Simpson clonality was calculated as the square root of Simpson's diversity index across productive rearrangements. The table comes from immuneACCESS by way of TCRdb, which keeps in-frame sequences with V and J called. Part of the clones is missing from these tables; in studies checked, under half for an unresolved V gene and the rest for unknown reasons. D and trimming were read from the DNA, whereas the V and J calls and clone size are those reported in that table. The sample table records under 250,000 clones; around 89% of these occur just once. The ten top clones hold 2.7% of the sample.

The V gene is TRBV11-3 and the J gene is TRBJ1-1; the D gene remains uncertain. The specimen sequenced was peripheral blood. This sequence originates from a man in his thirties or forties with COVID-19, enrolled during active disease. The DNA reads TGTGCCAGCAAATCCCCCCCGCACATGAACACTGAAGCTTTCTTT. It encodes CASKSPPHMNTEAFF.